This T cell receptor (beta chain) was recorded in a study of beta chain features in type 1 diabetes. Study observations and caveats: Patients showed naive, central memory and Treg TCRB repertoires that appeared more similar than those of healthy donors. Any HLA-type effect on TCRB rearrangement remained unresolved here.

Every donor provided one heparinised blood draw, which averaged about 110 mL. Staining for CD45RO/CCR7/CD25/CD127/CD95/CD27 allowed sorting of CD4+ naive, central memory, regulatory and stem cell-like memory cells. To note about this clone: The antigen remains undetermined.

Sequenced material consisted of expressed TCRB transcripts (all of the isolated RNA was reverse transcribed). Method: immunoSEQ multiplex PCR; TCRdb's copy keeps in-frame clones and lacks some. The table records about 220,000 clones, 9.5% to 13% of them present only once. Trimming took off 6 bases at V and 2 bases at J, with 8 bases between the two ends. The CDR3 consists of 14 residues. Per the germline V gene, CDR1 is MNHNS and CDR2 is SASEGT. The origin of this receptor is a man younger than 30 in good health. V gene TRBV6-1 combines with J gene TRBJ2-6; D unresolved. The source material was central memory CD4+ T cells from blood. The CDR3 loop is CASSLVTGANVLTF. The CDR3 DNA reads TGTGCCAGCAGCCTGGTGACTGGGGCCAACGTCCTGACTTTC.